One T cell receptor (beta chain) is described in this entry. Its specificity is not known. The V gene's germline CDR1 is MNHEY and CDR2 SVGAGI. After removal of 2 bases from V and 6 bases from J, the junction contained 10 bases not matched to a gene. This CDR3 comprises 16 residues. The data are from a study of cytomegalovirus exposure and HLA in healthy donors. Study observations and caveats: Presence/absence analysis assumed near-uniform sequencing depth across donors. The investigators catalogued 164 TCR beta chains as cytomegalovirus-associated. TRBV6-2, TRBV6-3 and other indistinguishable V segments were excluded.

PCR employed 60 Vbeta and 13 Jbeta primers. Sequenced by immunoSEQ multiplex PCR; TCRdb stores in-frame clones only, minus some. The table records tens of thousands of clones, 55% to 65% of them present only once. This chain joins TRBV6-5 and TRBJ2-1; 7 bases are shared with TRBD1. Sequenced input: PBMCs. This receptor was obtained from a woman between 45 and 65 years old in good health and CMV-seronegative. CDR3 protein: CASSYDTASGGNEQFF. The CDR3 bases are TGTGCCAGCAGTTACGATACCGCTTCAGGGGGCAATGAGCAGTTCTTC.